Sequencing of this T cell receptor beta chain was carried out in a study of cytomegalovirus exposure and HLA in healthy donors. PCR was performed using 60 Vbeta and 13 Jbeta primers. Clones were read by immunoSEQ multiplex PCR, and TCRdb kept only the in-frame ones, dropping some. The repertoire holds 80,000 to 100,000 clones, with roughly 76% as singletons. Losses at the gene ends were 8 bases for V and 6 bases for J; bases not matched to a gene: 5. This CDR3 comprises 13 residues. Germline V gene lookup returns CDR1 MNHNS and CDR2 SASEGT. J is TRBJ2-3 and V is TRBV6-1, with 10 bases aligning to TRBD2. The TCR sequence derives from a female donor in good health and CMV-seronegative. Sequencing input: PBMCs. The CDR3 sequence: CASVLAGGDTQYF. In nucleotides, the CDR3 is TGTGCCAGCGTCTTAGCGGGAGGTGATACGCAGTATTTT.